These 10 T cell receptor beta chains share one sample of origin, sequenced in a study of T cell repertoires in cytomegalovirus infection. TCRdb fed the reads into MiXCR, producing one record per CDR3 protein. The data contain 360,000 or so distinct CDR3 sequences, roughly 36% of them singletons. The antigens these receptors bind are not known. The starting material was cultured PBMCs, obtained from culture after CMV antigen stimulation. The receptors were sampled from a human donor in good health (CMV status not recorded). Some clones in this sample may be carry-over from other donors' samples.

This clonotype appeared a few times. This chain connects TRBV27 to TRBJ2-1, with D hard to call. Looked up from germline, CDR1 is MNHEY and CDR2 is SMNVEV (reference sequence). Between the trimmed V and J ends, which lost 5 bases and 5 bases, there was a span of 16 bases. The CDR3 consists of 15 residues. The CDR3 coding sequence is TGTGCCAGCAGTCCCTACCATTCCTTAAACAATGAGCAGTTCTTC. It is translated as CASSPYHSLNNEQFF.

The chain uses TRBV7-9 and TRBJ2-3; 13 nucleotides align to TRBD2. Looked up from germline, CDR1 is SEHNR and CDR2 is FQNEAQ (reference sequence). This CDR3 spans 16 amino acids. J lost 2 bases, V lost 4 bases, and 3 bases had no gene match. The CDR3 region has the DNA TGTGCCAGCAGCTCAGGACTAGCGGGAGCCACAGATACGCAGTATTTT. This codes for CASSSGLAGATDTQYF.

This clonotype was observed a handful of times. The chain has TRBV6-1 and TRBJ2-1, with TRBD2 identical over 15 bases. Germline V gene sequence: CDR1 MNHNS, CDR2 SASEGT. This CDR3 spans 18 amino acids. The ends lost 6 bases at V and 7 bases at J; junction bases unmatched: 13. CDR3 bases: TGTGCCAGCAGCCCCGGACTAGCGGGAGGGCCTGGAGGAAATGAGCAGTTCTTC. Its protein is CASSPGLAGGPGGNEQFF.

As DNA, the CDR3 is TGTGCCAGCAGTTACGGGGGCTCTACTTACAATGAGCAGTTCTTC. Translating gives CASSYGGSTYNEQFF. The chain is built from TRBV6-6 and TRBJ2-1; possibly TRBD1 for D (6 bases). This CDR3 is 15 amino acids long. Trimming cost V 2 bases and J 4 bases, with 12 bases left between them. Germline loops: CDR1 MNHNY, CDR2 SVGAGI (reference sequence).

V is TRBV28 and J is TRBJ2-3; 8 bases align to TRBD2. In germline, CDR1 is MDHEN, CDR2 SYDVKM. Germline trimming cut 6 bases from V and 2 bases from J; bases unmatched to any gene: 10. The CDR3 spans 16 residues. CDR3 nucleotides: TGTGCCAGCAGCCATCTTACTAGCGGAAACACAGATACGCAGTATTTT. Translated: CASSHLTSGNTDTQYF.

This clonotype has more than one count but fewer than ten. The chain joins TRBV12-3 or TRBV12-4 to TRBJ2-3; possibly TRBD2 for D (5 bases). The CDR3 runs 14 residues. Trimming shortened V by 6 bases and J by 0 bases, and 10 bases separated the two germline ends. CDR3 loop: CASRSGASTDTQYF. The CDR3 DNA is TGTGCCAGCAGGAGCGGAGCTAGCACAGATACGCAGTATTTT.

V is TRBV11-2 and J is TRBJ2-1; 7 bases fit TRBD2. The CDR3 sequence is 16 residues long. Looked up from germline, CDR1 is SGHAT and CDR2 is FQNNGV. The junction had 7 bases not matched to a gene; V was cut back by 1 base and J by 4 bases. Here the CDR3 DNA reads TGTGCCAGCAGCTTAGTCCTTAGCGGGCCGTACAATGAGCAGTTCTTC. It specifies CASSLVLSGPYNEQFF.

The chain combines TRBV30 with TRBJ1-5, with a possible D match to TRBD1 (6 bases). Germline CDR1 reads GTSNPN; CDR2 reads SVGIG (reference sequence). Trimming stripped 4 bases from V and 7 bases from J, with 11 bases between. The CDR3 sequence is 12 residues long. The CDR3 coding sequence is TGTGCCTGGAAGGGCAGGGGACAGCCCCAGCATTTT. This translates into CAWKGRGQPQHF. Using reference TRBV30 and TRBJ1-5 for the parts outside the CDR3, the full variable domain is SQTIHQWPATLVQPVGSPLSLECTVEGTSNPNLYWYRQAAGRGLQLLFYSVGIGQISSEVPQNLSASRPQDRQFILSSKKLLLSDSGFYLCAWKGRGQPQHFGDGTRLSIL.

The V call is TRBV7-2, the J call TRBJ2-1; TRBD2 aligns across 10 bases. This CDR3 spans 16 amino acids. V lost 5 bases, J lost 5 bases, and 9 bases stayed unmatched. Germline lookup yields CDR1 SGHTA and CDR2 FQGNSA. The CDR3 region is CASSRSGTSENNEQFF. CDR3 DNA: TGTGCCAGCAGCCGATCCGGGACTAGCGAGAACAATGAGCAGTTCTTC.

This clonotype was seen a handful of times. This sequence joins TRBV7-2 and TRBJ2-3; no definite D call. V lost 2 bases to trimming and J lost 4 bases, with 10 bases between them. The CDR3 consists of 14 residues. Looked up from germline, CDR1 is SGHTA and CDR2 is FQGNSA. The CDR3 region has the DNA TGTGCCAGCAGCTTAAACCCAGCCCCAGATACGCAGTATTTT. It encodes CASSLNPAPDTQYF.